The next 7 T cell receptor beta chains were all read from a single sample in a study of T cells in Graves' hyperthyroidism and ophthalmopathy. It was RNA transcripts that yielded the amplified TCR beta CDR3 regions. The study used the HTBI primer set for a first-round RT-PCR of the TCR CDR3. TCRdb passed the multiplex PCR reads through MiXCR, listing each CDR3 protein once. This sample yields about 420,000 distinct CDR3 sequences, of which more than 15% are seen a single time; about 7.7% belongs to the top ten. The material sequenced was blood. These receptors came from a woman aged 18-29 years with Graves' hyperthyroidism.

This clonotype was seen many times. The rearrangement uses TRBV14 and TRBJ2-7; the D gene could be TRBD1 or TRBD2 (5 bases each). This CDR3 region has 16 residues. V shed 4 bases and J shed 3 bases, with 19 bases lying between them. Germline CDR1 and CDR2: SGHDN and FVKESK. CDR3 DNA sequence: TGTGCCAGCAGCCGCCCGCCAGGACGTGGGGGCTACGAGCAGTACTTC. This translates into CASSRPPGRGGYEQYF.

This clonotype was recorded at least ten times. The rearrangement joins TRBV6-1 to TRBJ2-1, with 11 bases that match TRBD1. J was trimmed by 7 bases and V by 5 bases; bases with no gene match: 7. Germline CDR1 and CDR2: MNHNS and SASEGT. The CDR3 consists of 15 residues. The CDR3 spells CASSKTGQGGNEQFF. CDR3 in DNA: TGTGCCAGCAGTAAAACGGGACAGGGGGGGAATGAGCAGTTCTTC.

This clonotype was seen repeatedly, ten times or more. The chain links TRBV5-5 to TRBJ1-2; 9 nucleotides line up with TRBD1. V dropped 4 bases and J dropped 5; count of bases not matched to a gene: 9. CDR1 is SGHKS, CDR2 YYEKEE, per germline (reference sequence). This CDR3 contains 15 residues. The CDR3 protein is CASSPLDRGGYGYTF. The CDR3 coding sequence is TGTGCCAGCAGCCCGCTGGACAGGGGAGGGTATGGCTACACCTTC.

In its sample, this clonotype was seen many times. The J gene is TRBJ1-5, the V gene TRBV12-3 or TRBV12-4, with a possible D match to TRBD1 (6 bases). The CDR3 runs to 13 residues. The V end lost 4 bases, the J end lost 8 bases, and 12 bases lay between the germline ends. The CDR3 sequence is CASSYREEEPQHF. CDR3 in DNA: TGTGCCAGCAGTTACAGGGAAGAAGAGCCCCAGCATTTT.

Ten or more counts support this clonotype. The chain links TRBV9 to TRBJ1-2; D is uncertain. The CDR3 contains 14 residues. The germline gives CDR1 SGDLS, CDR2 YYNGEE. The germline V and J ends were trimmed by 6 bases and 5 bases, with 17 bases remaining between them. CDR3 DNA: TGTGCCAGCACCTCCGGCGGGGAAGGATATGGCTACACCTTC. Encoded protein: CASTSGGEGYGYTF.

This clonotype was detected many times. V and J are TRBV20-1 and TRBJ2-7, with 10 positions matching TRBD1. The CDR3 sequence is 16 residues long. V was pared by 0 bases and J by 4 bases, with 9 bases of the junction left unmatched. Looked up from germline, CDR1 is DFQATT and CDR2 is SNEGSKA (reference sequence). The CDR3 is CSARDREGQGLYEQYF. DNA of the CDR3: TGCAGTGCTAGAGATCGAGAGGGACAGGGGTTATACGAGCAGTACTTC.

This clonotype showed up many times. V and J are TRBV20-1 and TRBJ2-7, with D perhaps TRBD1 (5 bases). The CDR3 consists of 14 residues. The germline V gene has CDR1 DFQATT and CDR2 SNEGSKA (reference sequence). The V end lost 6 bases, the J end lost 6 bases, and 21 bases lay between the germline ends. This CDR3 is CSAVPGKSFSEQYF. Written as DNA, the CDR3 is TGCAGTGCCGTTCCAGGGAAGTCTTTCTCCGAGCAGTACTTC.